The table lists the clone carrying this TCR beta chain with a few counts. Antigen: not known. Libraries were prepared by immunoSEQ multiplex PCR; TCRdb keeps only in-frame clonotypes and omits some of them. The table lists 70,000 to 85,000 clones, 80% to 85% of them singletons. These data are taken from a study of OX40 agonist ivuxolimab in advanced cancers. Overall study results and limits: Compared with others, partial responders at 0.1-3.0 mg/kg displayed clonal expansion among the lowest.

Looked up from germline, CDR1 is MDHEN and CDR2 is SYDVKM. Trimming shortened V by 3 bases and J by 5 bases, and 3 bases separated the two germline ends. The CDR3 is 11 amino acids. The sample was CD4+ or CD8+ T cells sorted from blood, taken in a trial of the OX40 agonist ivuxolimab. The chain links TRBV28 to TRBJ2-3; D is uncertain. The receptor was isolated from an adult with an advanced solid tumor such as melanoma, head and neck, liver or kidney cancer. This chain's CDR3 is CASSLEDTQYF. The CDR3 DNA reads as TGTGCCAGCAGTTTGGAAGATACGCAGTATTTT.